This TCR beta chain is drawn from a study of radiation and T cells in renal cell carcinoma (TCRdb year 2020). For the wider study: A total of some 51 samples underwent TCR beta sequencing, made up of approximately 26 tumors and roughly 27 peripheral blood samples. Across all 50 or so samples, 3,800,000 or so unique CDR3 nucleotide sequences encoding 2.5 million to 3 million unique CDR3 amino acid sequences were identified. The full study reports these points: No pretreatment tumor biopsies were available, so the baseline intratumoral presence of clonotypes could not be determined. Because only small tumor regions of roughly 1 g were available, intratumoral heterogeneity was not captured. A greater number of dominant CDR3 motifs was detected in irradiated tumors than in control tumors, and a larger share of the repertoire was occupied by these motifs in irradiated tumors than in control tumors. In blood, the top tumor clonotypes increased between baseline and 2 weeks post-radiation and then shrank by 4 weeks, which suggests that tumor-resident clones expanded only transiently. With a single-armed trial design, the study had no way to address how radiation dose or scheduling affects the TCR repertoire. TCR clonality was higher in irradiated tumors than in controls, as the top 100 clonotypes made up an average of about 54% of the repertoire in irradiated tumors compared with about 40% in nephrectomy-only tumors.

With respect to this clone: Its cognate antigen has yet to be identified. Per-nucleotide qualities are absent, and no much larger clonotype sits a single base away.

Following the manufacturer's recommendations, the immunoSEQ kit was used to generate TCR beta libraries from genomic DNA. Library preparation used a first multiplex PCR with proprietary primers, then a second PCR adding unique barcodes, with bead cleanups after each round. Each sample batch included a kit-provided positive control reaction and a negative control reaction. The final libraries underwent checking on an Agilent 4200 TapeStation D1000 ScreenTape, volumetric pooling, and quantification by qPCR. Sequencing was performed on an Illumina NextSeq500 using a MidOutput 150-cycle cartridge, with 156 Read1 cycles, 15 Index1 cycles, and the kit custom primers. The pooled library was loaded at roughly 1 pM, and approximately 18% PhiX control was spiked in. The paper's data handling went like this. Vendor-processed data were analyzed in R, and a clonotype was defined as all T cells sharing the same CDR3 nucleotide sequence. In the clone abundance analyses, frequencies were normalized to the 10,000 most abundant clones in each sample. Public T cell clones, which averaged fewer than five per sample, were removed prior to analysis. ImmunoMap was used for dominant motif analysis with the PAM10 matrix, a gap penalty of 30, and a homology threshold of 0.3, and any motif reaching a cumulative frequency of at least 0.01 was considered dominant. A difference in abundance of at least 32-fold between compartments was used to define tumor-enriched and baseline blood-enriched clonotypes. Tumor-blood repertoire similarity was measured with the Baroni-Urbani and Buser coefficient, and group comparisons used two-tailed Wilcoxon tests in R. TCRdb re-hosts the immuneACCESS table, in-frame sequences only. Its copies lack some clones; in the studies checked, an unresolved V gene accounts for under half of them, and the cause for the rest is not known. Clonal size and the V and J genes are those of that table, whereas D and trimming came from the DNA. For this sample the table gives under 20,000 clones, of which less than 65% were detected only once. Around 12% of the sample comes from the top ten.

The time point label here, explained by the study, means: tumor resected at nephrectomy. Taken with the paper, the label for treatment or condition translates to: 15 Gy SBRT to primary tumor, nephrectomy 4 weeks later. The samples were obtained from a clinical trial, where primary renal cell carcinomas were treated with 15 Gy stereotactic body radiation therapy and then removed by nephrectomy 4 weeks afterward. Renal cell carcinoma with clear cell pathology was present in all patients. Tumor processing involved mechanical dissociation, digestion with collagenase/hyaluronidase at 37 degrees C, handling in gentleMACS C tubes, and storage in liquid nitrogen. The QIAamp DNA Blood Mini Kit (Qiagen) was used to prepare genomic DNA for TCR sequencing. Only samples passing all quality control checks were included in the analyses. Specimen: tumor tissue, collected from a patient whose treatment included radiotherapy and nephrectomy. This TCR derives from a woman aged 70-85 years with renal cell carcinoma.

This receptor carries the CDR3 CASSPDHPILSDQPQHF. The DNA sequence follows: TGTGCCAGCTCACCGGACCACCCGATCCTCAGCGATCAGCCCCAGCATTTT. The rearrangement joined TRBV18 to TRBJ1-5; too little of a D gene remains to name it. From its cysteine to its phenylalanine, the CDR3 spans 17 amino acids. The CDR3 DNA has 51 bases and is translated from base 1. Cut back by 3 bases and 5 bases, the V and J ends lie 20 bases apart. As encoded in the germline V gene, CDR1 is KGHSH while CDR2 is LQKENI.